This TCR beta chain was found in a study of shared clonotypes between healthy human individuals. The authors loaded about 200 ng DNA, 30,000 to 35,000 T cell genomes, into sorted-subset replicate PCRs. Produced via immunoSEQ multiplex PCR; TCRdb's table is partial and in-frame only. Of hundreds of thousands of clones listed, about 96% were seen once; the top ten hold 0.11%. The ends were cut back, 3 bases at V and 0 bases at J, with 7 bases in the middle. The CDR3 is made up of 15 amino acids. Germline V lookup: CDR1 SGDLS, CDR2 YYNGEE. Cells designated naive CD8 were CD45RO-negative and were positively selected for CCR7, with terminally differentiated effector memory CD45RA+ cells excluded.

The TCR originated in a woman aged 25 to 39 in good health. The gene calls are TRBV9 and TRBJ2-6; no firm D call. The sequenced material came from naive CD8+ T cells sorted from blood. The CDR3 DNA follows: TGTGCCAGCAGCGACACAGCCTCTGGGGCCAACGTCCTGACTTTC. Translation: CASSDTASGANVLTF.